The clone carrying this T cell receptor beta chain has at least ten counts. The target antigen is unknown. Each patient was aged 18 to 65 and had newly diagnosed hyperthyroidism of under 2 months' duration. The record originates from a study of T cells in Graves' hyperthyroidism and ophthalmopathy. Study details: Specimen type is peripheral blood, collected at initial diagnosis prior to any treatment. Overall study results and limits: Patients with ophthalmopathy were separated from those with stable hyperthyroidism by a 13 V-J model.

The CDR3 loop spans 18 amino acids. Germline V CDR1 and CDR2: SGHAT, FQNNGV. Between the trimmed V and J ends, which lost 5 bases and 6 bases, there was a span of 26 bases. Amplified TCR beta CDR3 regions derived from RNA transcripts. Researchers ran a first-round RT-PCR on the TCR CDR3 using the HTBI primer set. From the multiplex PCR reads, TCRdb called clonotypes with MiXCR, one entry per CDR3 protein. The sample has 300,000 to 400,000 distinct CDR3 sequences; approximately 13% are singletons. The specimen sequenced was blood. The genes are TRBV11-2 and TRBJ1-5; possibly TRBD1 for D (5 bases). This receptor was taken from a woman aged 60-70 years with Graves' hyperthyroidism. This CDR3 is CASSNITEGTGPTQPQHF. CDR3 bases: TGTGCCAGCAGCAACATAACTGAGGGGACTGGGCCCACTCAGCCCCAGCATTTT. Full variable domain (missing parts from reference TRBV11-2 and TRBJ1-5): EAGVAQSPRYKIIEKRQSVAFWCNPISGHATLYWYQQILGQGPKLLIQFQNNGVVDDSQLPKDRFSAERLKGVDSTLKIQPAKLEDSAVYLCASSNITEGTGPTQPQHFGDGTRLSIL.